This TCR beta chain was recorded in a study of blood T cell repertoires in COVID-19. The overall study: Some COVID-19 samples were acute and others convalescent; all came from the United States, Italy and Spain.

In the original analysis: Nucleated cell counts were estimated from reference gene primer amplification. Clones were sequenced by immunoSEQ multiplex PCR, and TCRdb holds only the in-frame ones, with some missing. From that table come the V and J calls and clone size; the DNA was used to work out D and trimming. The sample yields roughly 34,000 clones, around 85% seen once. The sample was peripheral blood. This receptor was obtained from a woman aged 80 or over with active or convalescent COVID-19.

The CDR3 reads CASSEGGGRNQPQHF. CDR3 nucleotides: TGTGCCAGCAGTGAAGGGGGGGGGCGCAATCAGCCCCAGCATTTT. V usage is TRBV2 and J usage is TRBJ1-5; a weak D match, TRBD1 (6 bases). The CDR3 sequence is 15 residues long. The V gene's germline CDR1 is SNHLY and CDR2 FYNNEI. Trimming took off 1 base at V and 2 bases at J, with 9 bases between the two ends.